Shown below are 27 T cell receptor beta chains from a single sample sequenced in a study of blood T cell repertoires in COVID-19. Here immunoSEQ multiplex PCR was the method, and the copy in TCRdb shows in-frame clones only, minus some. Seen here are about 220,000 clones, roughly 83% observed once, and the top ten hold approximately 1.4%. The sample comprised PBMCs or T cells enriched from blood (not recorded which). These receptors were obtained from a woman aged 40 to 55 with acute COVID-19.

V gene TRBV2 combines with J gene TRBJ1-6; TRBD1 matches at 9 bases. The CDR3 contains 13 residues. Germline loops: CDR1 SNHLY, CDR2 FYNNEI. V lost 10 bases to trimming and J lost 7 bases; unmatched junction nucleotides: 5. CDR3 nucleotides: TGTGCCAACGGGGACAGGGCGAATTCACCCCTCCACTTT. Translation gives CANGDRANSPLHF. Full variable domain (missing parts from reference TRBV2 and TRBJ1-6): EPEVTQTPSHQVTQMGQEVILRCVPISNHLYFYWYRQILGQKVEFLVSFYNNEISEKSEIFDDQFSVERPDGSNFTLKIRSTKLEDSAMYFCANGDRANSPLHFGNGTRLTVT.

V is TRBV4-1 and J is TRBJ1-2; TRBD1 might be the D (6 bases). The CDR3 totals 16 residues. With 4 bases removed from V and 8 bases from J, the gap between germline ends came to 23 bases. The germline CDR1 and CDR2 sequences are MGHRA and YSYEKL. The CDR3 region has the DNA TGCGCCAGCAGCCCGGGACATGGAAACGACCACCGGGGCTACACCTTC. It specifies CASSPGHGNDHRGYTF.

The gene calls are TRBV19 and TRBJ2-2; D uncertain. Between the trimmed V and J ends, which lost 5 bases and 6 bases, there was a span of 4 bases. The CDR3 runs 11 residues. CDR1 and CDR2 (germline): LNHDA, SQIVND (reference sequence). The CDR3 DNA is TGTGCCAGTAGTTCTGCCGGGGAGCTGTTTTTT. It translates to CASSSAGELFF.

The genes are TRBV6-5 and TRBJ2-3; TRBD2 agrees at 11 bases. The V gene's germline CDR1 is MNHEY and CDR2 SVGAGI. The V gene end was trimmed by 6 bases and the J gene end by 4 bases; junction bases not matched to a gene: 6. This CDR3 is 15 amino acids long. The CDR3 DNA reads TGTGCCAGCAGCGCCACTAGCGGGAGCCCAGATACGCAGTATTTT. Protein sequence: CASSATSGSPDTQYF.

The V and J genes are TRBV18 and TRBJ2-1; tentatively, D is TRBD1 (5 bases). The CDR3 length is 14 residues. Deletions cut 2 bases from V and 5 bases from J, with 10 bases between. CDR1 and CDR2 (germline): KGHSH, LQKENI. DNA of the CDR3: TGTGCCAGCTCACCAGGGGCGAGTGACAATGAGCAGTTCTTC. It specifies CASSPGASDNEQFF.

This clone was detected a few times. The chain recombines TRBV28 with TRBJ2-2; 12 bases match TRBD2. Per the germline V gene, CDR1 is MDHEN and CDR2 is SYDVKM. CDR3 length: 15 amino acids. J lost 4 bases, V lost 6 bases, and 3 bases had no gene match. CDR3 bases: TGTGCCAGCAGACCGGGACTAGCGGGCACCGGGGAGCTGTTTTTT. This codes for CASRPGLAGTGELFF.

This chain links TRBV7-2 with TRBJ1-4, with TRBD1 identical over 7 bases. Germline V gene lookup returns CDR1 SGHTA and CDR2 FQGNSA. This CDR3 region has 15 residues. J lost 4 bases, V lost 4 bases, and 6 bases had no gene match. The CDR3 loop is CASSSWDSFNEKLFF. In nucleotides, the CDR3 is TGTGCCAGCAGCTCCTGGGACAGCTTTAATGAAAAACTGTTTTTT.

The chain carries TRBV7-3 and TRBJ2-2; TRBD1 matches at 8 bases. Germline loops: CDR1 SGHTA, CDR2 FQGTGA. After removal of 5 bases from V and 4 bases from J, the junction contained 6 bases not matched to a gene. This CDR3 has 15 amino acids. In DNA, the CDR3 is TGTGCCAGCAGCCAGGGACAGGTCGGCACCGGGGAGCTGTTTTTT. Translating gives CASSQGQVGTGELFF. The full variable domain, rest sourced from reference TRBV7-3 and TRBJ2-2, is GAGVSQTPSNKVTEKGKYVELRCDPISGHTALYWYRQSLGQGPEFLIYFQGTGAADDSGLPNDRFFAVRPEGSVSTLKIQRTERGDSAVYLCASSQGQVGTGELFFGEGSRLTVL.

In DNA, the CDR3 is TGTGCCAGCTCACCGGCGGGGTGGGGTAATTCACCCCTCCACTTT. Translated: CASSPAGWGNSPLHF. The chain is built from TRBV18 and TRBJ1-6; D call uncertain. The CDR3 covers 15 residues. The germline V gene encodes CDR1 KGHSH and CDR2 LQKENI. V lost 3 bases and J lost 6, with 12 bases in between. Full variable domain (outside the CDR3, taken from reference TRBV18 and TRBJ1-6): NAGVMQNPRHLVRRRGQEARLRCSPMKGHSHVYWYRQLPEEGLKFMVYLQKENIIDESGMPKERFSAEFPKEGPSILRIQQVVRGDSAAYFCASSPAGWGNSPLHFGNGTRLTVT.

The table lists this clone with a few counts. The chain joins TRBV12-3 or TRBV12-4 to TRBJ1-6; no reliable D call. This CDR3 contains 13 residues. The germline V and J ends were trimmed by 6 bases and 7 bases, with 10 bases remaining between them. Written as DNA, the CDR3 is TGTGCCAGCAGCCTCGAGAGGAATTCACCCCTCCACTTT. It codes for CASSLERNSPLHF.

This chain links TRBV3-1 (or the pseudogene TRBV3-2) with TRBJ1-2; D perhaps matches TRBD1 (6 bases). The length of the CDR3 is 16 residues. The germline gives CDR1 LGHDT, CDR2 YNNKEL (reference sequence). The germline V and J ends were trimmed by 0 bases and 5 bases, with 16 bases remaining between them. The CDR3 spells CASSQDLGGGRYGYTF. CDR3 DNA: TGTGCCAGCAGCCAAGATCTGGGAGGGGGAAGGTATGGCTACACCTTC.

The rearrangement joins TRBV5-4 to TRBJ1-2; weak D call: TRBD1 (6 bases). Germline CDR1 and CDR2: SGHNT and YYREEE (reference sequence). The V end lost 2 bases, the J end lost 3 bases, and 11 bases lay between the germline ends. This CDR3 has 14 amino acids. The CDR3, as DNA: TGTGCCAGCAGCTTACAGGGTCGTCACTATGGCTACACCTTC. This gives the protein CASSLQGRHYGYTF. The full variable domain, with the rest looked up from reference TRBV5-4 and TRBJ1-2, is ETGVTQSPTHLIKTRGQQVTLRCSSQSGHNTVSWYQQALGQGPQFIFQYYREEENGRGNFPPRFSGLQFPNYSSELNVNALELDDSALYLCASSLQGRHYGYTFGSGTRLTVV.

The chain has TRBV25-1 and TRBJ2-5, with D uncertain. This CDR3 region has 15 residues. Per the germline V gene, CDR1 is MGHDK and CDR2 is SYGVNS. With 3 bases removed from V and 2 bases from J, the gap between germline ends came to 13 bases. In DNA form, the CDR3 reads TGTGCCAGCAGTGATTCCCGGCGGATGCAAGAGACCCAGTACTTC. Protein sequence: CASSDSRRMQETQYF.

The chain has TRBV19 and TRBJ2-1; 13 bases match TRBD2. This CDR3 region has 16 residues. With V trimmed by 4 bases and J by 0 bases, 0 bases remained unmatched. CDR1 and CDR2 from the germline V gene are LNHDA and SQIVND (reference sequence). The CDR3 DNA reads as TGTGCCAGTAGTAGGACTAGCGGGAGCTCCTACAATGAGCAGTTCTTC. It encodes CASSRTSGSSYNEQFF.

The V gene is TRBV11-2, the J gene TRBJ2-1; D not certain. V was pared by 5 bases and J by 6 bases, with 8 bases between. Per the germline V gene, CDR1 is SGHAT and CDR2 is FQNNGV. This CDR3 comprises 12 residues. CDR3 sequence reads: CASSLDFNEQFF. The CDR3 nucleotides read TGTGCCAGCAGCCTTGACTTCAATGAGCAGTTCTTC. Using reference TRBV11-2 and TRBJ2-1 for the parts outside the CDR3, the full variable domain is EAGVAQSPRYKIIEKRQSVAFWCNPISGHATLYWYQQILGQGPKLLIQFQNNGVVDDSQLPKDRFSAERLKGVDSTLKIQPAKLEDSAVYLCASSLDFNEQFFGPGTRLTVL.

This clone was recorded once. The chain has TRBV28 and TRBJ1-5, with 8 bases that match TRBD1. The CDR3 consists of 16 residues. V lost 5 bases and J lost 2; bases outside the gene matches: 8. CDR1 MDHEN and CDR2 SYDVKM come from the germline V gene. The CDR3 DNA follows: TGTGCCAGCAGTCCGGGACAGGTGGATGGCAATCAGCCCCAGCATTTT. This gives the protein CASSPGQVDGNQPQHF.

The V gene is TRBV5-1, the J gene TRBJ2-1; a possible D gene is TRBD2 (5 bases). CDR1 is SGHRS, CDR2 YFSETQ, per germline. There are 16 residues in the CDR3. Trimming removed 4 bases from V and 8 bases from J, with 22 bases in between. The CDR3 is CASSHRASPTGYEQFF. Here the CDR3 DNA reads TGCGCCAGCAGCCACAGAGCCTCACCCACGGGGTATGAGCAGTTCTTC.

J is TRBJ1-5 and V is TRBV21-1; the DNA was not compared with TRBD1, the D call given in the table. TRBV21-1 is termed a pseudogene. The CDR3 has 13 amino acids. The CDR3 here is CASSTDSYQPQHF. DNA for the CDR3: TGTGCCAGCAGCACCGACAGCTATCAGCCCCAGCATTTT.

The J gene is TRBJ2-5, the V gene TRBV19; TRBD2 might be the D (5 bases). The CDR3 loop spans 13 amino acids. Germline lookup yields CDR1 LNHDA and CDR2 SQIVND (reference sequence). Trimming removed 7 bases from V and 5 bases from J, with 14 bases in between. DNA for the CDR3: TGTGCCAGTACGGATTCGTCGGGGGAGACCCAGTACTTC. Its translation is CASTDSSGETQYF.

The chain uses TRBV2 and TRBJ2-7, with D maybe TRBD2 (7 bases). V dropped 3 bases and J dropped 1 base, with 16 bases sitting between them. This CDR3 region has 16 residues. Germline V gene lookup returns CDR1 SNHLY and CDR2 FYNNEI. The CDR3: CASSDPRGASSYEQYF. CDR3 in DNA: TGTGCCAGCAGTGACCCTCGGGGGGCTAGTTCCTACGAGCAGTACTTC.

The chain joins TRBV4-1 to TRBJ1-2; D is ambiguous. Germline loops: CDR1 MGHRA, CDR2 YSYEKL. The CDR3 loop spans 15 amino acids. Trimming stripped 7 bases from V and 5 bases from J, with 20 bases between. The CDR3 nucleotides read TGCGCCAGCATCGATATCGACGGGAATGGGTATGGCTACACCTTC. Translating it yields CASIDIDGNGYGYTF.

This clone has only a few counts. This rearrangement joins TRBV5-4 to TRBJ1-1; no firm D call. The CDR3 is 13 residues long. In germline, CDR1 is SGHNT, CDR2 YYREEE (reference sequence). The V end was cut by 4 bases, the J end by 4 bases, with 11 bases between. This CDR3 is CASSPGWSTEAFF. CDR3 DNA: TGTGCCAGCAGCCCTGGGTGGAGCACTGAAGCTTTCTTT.

This chain uses TRBV29-1 with TRBJ2-7; 11 nucleotides align to TRBD1. From germline, CDR1 is SQVTM and CDR2 ANQGSEA. This CDR3 comprises 14 residues. The V gene end was trimmed by 7 bases and the J gene end by 5 bases; junction bases not matched to a gene: 10. Written as DNA, the CDR3 is TGCAGCGCCATGACCGGGACAGGGGGGGACGAGCAGTACTTC. Its translation is CSAMTGTGGDEQYF.

The chain carries TRBV2 and TRBJ1-6, with a possible D match to TRBD1 (6 bases). Germline V gene lookup returns CDR1 SNHLY and CDR2 FYNNEI. This CDR3 has 14 residues. V dropped 6 bases and J dropped 2 bases, with 8 bases sitting between them. The CDR3 protein is CASRGQTYNSPLHF. The CDR3 bases are TGTGCCAGCAGAGGACAGACCTATAATTCACCCCTCCACTTT.

The chain employs TRBV4-1 and TRBJ2-1; D is perhaps TRBD2 (6 bases). Germline assignment: CDR1 MGHRA and CDR2 YSYEKL. Trimming took off 4 bases at V and 6 bases at J, with 16 bases between the two ends. This CDR3 has 15 amino acids. As DNA, the CDR3 is TGCGCCAGCAGCCCGACTAGAGCTCCCGCCAATGAGCAGTTCTTC. Encoded protein: CASSPTRAPANEQFF.

The CDR3 sequence: CAWSVTFTSYEQYF. In nucleotides, the CDR3 is TGTGCCTGGAGTGTCACATTCACCTCCTACGAGCAGTACTTC. The J gene is TRBJ2-7, the V gene TRBV30, with unresolved D. Trimming removed 0 bases at V and 0 bases at J, with 9 bases between. Germline V gives CDR1 GTSNPN, CDR2 SVGIG (reference sequence). The CDR3 contains 14 residues.

The chain links TRBV5-4 to TRBJ2-1; 8 bases map to TRBD2. The CDR3 is made up of 16 amino acids. Trimming cost V 5 bases and J 4 bases; bases outside gene matches: 11. The germline CDR1 and CDR2 sequences are SGHNT and YYREEE (reference sequence). The CDR3 sequence is CASSSLTSESYNEQFF. CDR3 nucleotide sequence: TGTGCCAGCAGTTCCTTGACTAGCGAGAGTTACAATGAGCAGTTCTTC.